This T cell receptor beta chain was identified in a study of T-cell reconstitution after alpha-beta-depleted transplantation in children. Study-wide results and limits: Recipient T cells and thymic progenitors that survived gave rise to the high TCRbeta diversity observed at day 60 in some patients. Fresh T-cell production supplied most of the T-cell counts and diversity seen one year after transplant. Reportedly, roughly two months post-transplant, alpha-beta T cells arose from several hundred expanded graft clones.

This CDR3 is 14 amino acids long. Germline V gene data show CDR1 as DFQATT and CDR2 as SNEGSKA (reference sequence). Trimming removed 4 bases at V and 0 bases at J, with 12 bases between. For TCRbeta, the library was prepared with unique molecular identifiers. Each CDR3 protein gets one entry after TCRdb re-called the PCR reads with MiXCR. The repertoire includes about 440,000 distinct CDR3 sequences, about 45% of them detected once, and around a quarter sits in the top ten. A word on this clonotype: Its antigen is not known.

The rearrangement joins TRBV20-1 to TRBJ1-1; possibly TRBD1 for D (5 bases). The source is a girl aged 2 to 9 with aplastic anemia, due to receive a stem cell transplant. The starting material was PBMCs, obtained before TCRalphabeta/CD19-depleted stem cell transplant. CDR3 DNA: TGCAGTGCTACCCAGGCAGGGTTGAACACTGAAGCTTTCTTT. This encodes CSATQAGLNTEAFF.